This entry lists 21 T cell receptor beta chains sequenced from one sample in a study of shared clonotypes between healthy human individuals. TCRdb's table, derived via immunoSEQ multiplex PCR, lists solely in-frame clones and lacks some. The sample lists about 690,000 clones; less than 95% were seen once. The specimen was memory CD8+ T cells from PBMCs. Described subset: CD45RO+ cells pooled with CCR7-negative TemRA cells. The receptor source for this set is a man aged 18 to 30 in good health. Some clones in this sample may be carry-over from other donors' samples.

A single count supports this clone. This chain connects TRBV27 to TRBJ1-2; 10 positions agree with TRBD1. V was pared by 4 bases and J by 11 bases, with 13 bases of the junction left unmatched. This CDR3 region has 15 residues. Germline V gene data show CDR1 as MNHEY and CDR2 as SMNVEV (reference sequence). The CDR3 loop is CASSSHGTGAFIYTF. In nucleotides, the CDR3 is TGTGCCAGCAGTTCCCACGGGACAGGGGCCTTTATTTACACCTTC.

The rearrangement links TRBV11-2 to TRBJ2-4; 7 nucleotides agree with TRBD2. The length of the CDR3 is 15 residues. Per the germline V gene, CDR1 is SGHAT and CDR2 is FQNNGV. The trim removed 4 bases at V and 3 bases at J, leaving 6 bases unmatched. CDR3 sequence: CASSWEGADKNIQYF. The CDR3 DNA reads TGTGCCAGCAGCTGGGAGGGCGCCGACAAAAACATTCAGTACTTC.

The chain carries TRBV4-1 and TRBJ2-2, with D unresolved. V was shortened by 2 bases and J by 7 bases, with 8 bases between the two germline ends. The CDR3 contains 13 residues. The germline V gene encodes CDR1 MGHRA and CDR2 YSYEKL. Here the CDR3 reads CASSQYKDGELFF. For the CDR3, the DNA is TGCGCCAGCAGCCAATACAAGGACGGGGAGCTGTTTTTT.

This chain connects TRBV29-1 to TRBJ1-1; TRBD1 might be the D (5 bases). The CDR3 is 15 amino acids. Germline V lookup: CDR1 SQVTM, CDR2 ANQGSEA. V was shortened by 0 bases and J by 5 bases, with 16 bases between the two germline ends. In DNA form, the CDR3 reads TGCAGCGTTGAAGATCTTCACCGGGGCCCGACTGAAGCTTTCTTT. Protein: CSVEDLHRGPTEAFF.

This chain joins TRBV23-1 and TRBJ1-1, with 7 bases lining up with TRBD1. TRBV23-1 counts as an open reading frame of uncertain function. CDR3 length equals 15 residues. V was clipped by 2 bases and J by 4 bases; unmatched bases: 7. Here the CDR3 DNA reads TGCGCCAGCAGTCAAACCCAGGGGGGCAGCACTGAAGCTTTCTTT. Translated: CASSQTQGGSTEAFF.

The chain employs TRBV6-5 and TRBJ1-1, with a possible D match to TRBD1 (6 bases). The CDR3 spans 13 residues. Germline V CDR1 and CDR2: MNHEY, SVGAGI. Between the trimmed V and J ends, which lost 8 bases and 4 bases, there was a span of 14 bases. The CDR3 region has the DNA TGTGCCAGCCGAGAGGGGGACGCCACTGAAGCTTTCTTT. It encodes CASREGDATEAFF.

This clone was detected many times. This rearrangement joins TRBV19 to TRBJ1-1; 7 bases are shared with TRBD1. With 6 bases clipped from V and 7 bases from J, the junction kept 8 bases outside the gene matches. Germline loops: CDR1 LNHDA, CDR2 SQIVND (reference sequence). This CDR3 region has 13 residues. CDR3 sequence (DNA): TGTGCCAGTAGGGCAGGGGGAGCGGTTGAAGCTTTCTTT. This gives the protein CASRAGGAVEAFF.

The chain carries TRBV7-2 and TRBJ2-1; TRBD2 agrees at 9 bases. With V trimmed by 3 bases and J by 8 bases, 5 bases remained unmatched. Germline CDR1 reads SGHTA; CDR2 reads FQGNSA. The CDR3 is 14 residues long. The CDR3 loop reads CASSFGGRAHEQFF. The CDR3 nucleotides read TGTGCCAGCAGCTTTGGCGGGAGGGCCCATGAGCAGTTCTTC. The complete variable domain, with remaining parts taken from reference TRBV7-2 and TRBJ2-1, reads GAGVSQSPSNKVTEKGKDVELRCDPISGHTALYWYRQSLGQGLEFLIYFQGNSAPDKSGLPSDRFSAERTGGSVSTLTIQRTQQEDSAVYLCASSFGGRAHEQFFGPGTRLTVL.

This clone was picked up many times. The rearrangement links TRBV14 to TRBJ1-1; 9 bases match TRBD1. V lost 4 bases, J lost 7 bases, and 4 bases stayed unmatched. This CDR3 contains 13 residues. Germline lookup yields CDR1 SGHDN and CDR2 FVKESK. CDR3 protein: CASSPLTGGEAFF. The CDR3, as DNA: TGTGCCAGCAGCCCCCTGACAGGGGGTGAAGCTTTCTTT.

Points on this clone: Different DNA sequences within this sample yield the same CDR3. The chain couples TRBV28 to TRBJ2-7; 7 positions agree with TRBD1. Germline V gene lookup returns CDR1 MDHEN and CDR2 SYDVKM. V was clipped by 3 bases and J by 2 bases; unmatched bases: 1. The CDR3 sequence is 13 residues long. The CDR3 spells CASSLGQPYEQYF. The CDR3 DNA sequence: TGTGCCAGCAGTTTGGGACAGCCCTACGAGCAGTACTTC.

This sequence joins TRBV9 and TRBJ1-1; D not resolved. Trimming took 2 bases from V and 0 from J, leaving 11 bases between them. The CDR3 runs to 15 residues. Looked up from germline, CDR1 is SGDLS and CDR2 is YYNGEE. This chain's CDR3 is CASSVEGGLNTEAFF. CDR3 nucleotides: TGTGCCAGCAGCGTTGAGGGTGGTTTGAACACTGAAGCTTTCTTT.

This clone came up once. This sequence joins TRBV14 and TRBJ2-3, with 7 bases matching TRBD1. The V and J ends lost 5 bases and 0 bases, in that order; junction bases with no gene match: 5. Germline CDR1 SGHDN, CDR2 FVKESK. The CDR3 sequence is 15 residues long. The CDR3 coding sequence is TGTGCCAGCAGCTACCGGGACAGTAGCACAGATACGCAGTATTTT. Translation gives CASSYRDSSTDTQYF.

The chain employs TRBV9 and TRBJ2-2; D unresolved. Trimming took 4 bases from V and 5 from J, leaving 9 bases between them. Germline assignment: CDR1 SGDLS and CDR2 YYNGEE. This CDR3 spans 13 amino acids. CDR3 in DNA: TGTGCCAGCAGCCCCCCCAGGACCGGGGAGCTGTTTTTT. Translated, it gives CASSPPRTGELFF.

This chain links TRBV28 with TRBJ2-1; tentatively, D is TRBD2 (5 bases). Between the trimmed V and J ends, which lost 3 bases and 4 bases, there was a span of 10 bases. Germline CDR1 and CDR2: MDHEN and SYDVKM. The CDR3 loop spans 14 amino acids. The CDR3 loop reads CASSFLGLYNEQFF. The CDR3 DNA reads TGTGCCAGCAGTTTCCTAGGACTTTACAATGAGCAGTTCTTC.

The rearrangement uses TRBV13 and TRBJ2-1; 13 bases line up with TRBD2. Trimming at V came to 0 bases and at J to 2 bases, leaving 4 bases not matched to a gene. Germline values: CDR1 PRHDT, CDR2 FYEKMQ (reference sequence). The CDR3 consists of 18 residues. CDR3 sequence reads: CASSLGGTSGTAYNEQFF. CDR3 DNA sequence: TGTGCCAGCAGCTTAGGGGGGACTAGCGGGACCGCCTACAATGAGCAGTTCTTC. Supplemented by reference TRBV13 and TRBJ2-1, the full variable domain reads AAGVIQSPRHLIKEKRETATLKCYPIPRHDTVYWYQQGPGQDPQFLISFYEKMQSDKGSIPDRFSAQQFSDYHSELNMSSLELGDSALYFCASSLGGTSGTAYNEQFFGPGTRLTVL.

In this sample, this clone turned up once. The rearrangement joins TRBV2 to TRBJ2-1, with D unclear. Trimming took 3 bases from V and 0 from J, leaving 12 bases between them. This CDR3 is built from 16 residues. CDR1 is SNHLY, CDR2 FYNNEI, per germline. This CDR3 reads CASSDEFPGSYNEQFF. The CDR3 DNA sequence: TGTGCCAGCAGTGACGAGTTCCCCGGCTCCTACAATGAGCAGTTCTTC. Variable domain in full (rest from reference TRBV2 and TRBJ2-1): EPEVTQTPSHQVTQMGQEVILRCVPISNHLYFYWYRQILGQKVEFLVSFYNNEISEKSEIFDDQFSVERPDGSNFTLKIRSTKLEDSAMYFCASSDEFPGSYNEQFFGPGTRLTVL.

Comment on this clone: The sample has other DNA sequences that encode this CDR3 too. The rearrangement joins TRBV9 to TRBJ2-2, with D uncertain. Germline V gene data show CDR1 as SGDLS and CDR2 as YYNGEE. Trimming took off 3 bases at V and 6 bases at J, with 6 bases between the two ends. The CDR3 covers 12 residues. The CDR3 spells CASSAGPGELFF. The CDR3 coding sequence is TGTGCCAGCAGCGCCGGGCCCGGGGAGCTGTTTTTT.

The rearrangement joins TRBV28 to TRBJ2-1; 7 nucleotides line up with TRBD2. Trimming took 6 bases from V and 0 from J; bases not matched to a gene: 8. The CDR3 length is 16 residues. Germline assignment: CDR1 MDHEN and CDR2 SYDVKM. The DNA of the CDR3 is TGTGCCAGCAGGAAGAAACTAGCGCTCTCCTACAATGAGCAGTTCTTC. It translates to CASRKKLALSYNEQFF.

This chain connects TRBV19 to TRBJ1-1, with TRBD1 matching over 7 bases. The CDR3 contains 17 residues. Unmatched junction bases numbered 17, after V lost 9 bases and J lost 1 base. The germline V gene encodes CDR1 LNHDA and CDR2 SQIVND (reference sequence). CDR3 residues: CASVSSWSGGPNTEAFF. In DNA form, the CDR3 reads TGTGCCAGCGTATCGAGCTGGTCAGGGGGGCCGAACACTGAAGCTTTCTTT.

This clone was detected only once. The genes are TRBV18 and TRBJ2-2; 9 bases are shared with TRBD2. Germline CDR1 reads KGHSH; CDR2 reads LQKENI. The CDR3 runs to 23 residues. J lost 6 bases, V lost 0 bases, and 26 bases had no gene match. This chain's CDR3 is CASSPPGEPWHPRVAGEAGELFF. CDR3 coding DNA: TGTGCCAGCTCACCACCAGGAGAGCCCTGGCATCCCCGAGTAGCGGGAGAGGCCGGGGAGCTGTTTTTT.

The chain links TRBV18 to TRBJ2-5; 8 bases line up with TRBD1. Germline CDR1 KGHSH, CDR2 LQKENI. The CDR3 has 17 amino acids. The junction had 10 bases not matched to a gene; V was cut back by 0 bases and J by 4 bases. In DNA form, the CDR3 reads TGTGCCAGCTCACCACCGCAGCACAGGGGGGTTTCAGAGACCCAGTACTTC. Translated, it gives CASSPPQHRGVSETQYF.